This T cell receptor (beta chain) was obtained from a study of T cells after yellow fever vaccination (dated by TCRdb to the late 2010s). With respect to the entire study: The SMART-Seq v4 Ultra Low Input RNA kit was used to prepare libraries from fractions with low cell numbers. Blood was drawn at multiple timepoints before and after primary and secondary immunization, with bulk PBMC replicates and cell subsets isolated. Two healthy male donors, one aged 18 to 29 and one aged 30 to 40 years, made up the cohort. Bulk TCR alpha and beta repertoires were sequenced longitudinally to track T-cell clones before and after primary and booster YFV17D yellow fever vaccination. General conclusions and limits of the study: Because the study included only a couple of donors, the extent to which the findings can be generalized is limited. Compared with the primary T-cell response, the secondary T-cell response was faster but weaker, reaching its peak on day 5 rather than on day 15. A small share of clonotypes occurred in both CD4 and CD8 compartments, likely arising from convergent recombination. Because abundant contaminating clonotypes from the bulk population could be contained in FACS-sorted repertoires, computational filtering was required. After the booster, most clones that had expanded after primary vaccination were detected again (roughly 96% of CD4 and around 88% of CD8), suggesting broad maintenance of memory.

The trim is 6 bases for V and 1 base for J, with a gap of 9 bases between the germline ends. CDR1 and CDR2, looked up from the germline V gene, are SGHVS and FNYEAQ. Spanning cysteine to phenylalanine, the CDR3 consists of 13 amino acids. Just CDR3 DNA is preserved here, 39 bases in frame from base 1. This clonotype has more than one count but fewer than ten. Its antigen remains undetermined. No much larger clonotype is one base removed from it; base qualities were not supplied. The sample's treatment or condition label, decoded: live attenuated yellow fever vaccine strain. Two biological replicates of bulk PBMCs were collected at each blood-draw timepoint. PBMCs were isolated from peripheral blood using a standard Ficoll-Paque protocol. TriZol was used to extract RNA from bulk PBMCs, CD4 and CD8 fractions, and dextramer-positive and dextramer-negative fractions. TCR cDNA was synthesized by 5'RACE template switching, which introduced a universal primer site and unique molecular identifiers. Priming of cDNA synthesis was performed from both the TCR alpha and TCR beta constant segments. Libraries were amplified in two PCR steps, with sample barcodes and sequencing adapters added in the second step. Sequencing of libraries was done on Illumina HiSeq 2500 (2x100 bp) or NovaSeq (2x150 bp). The authors' pipeline ran thus. MIGEC handled demultiplexing of reads and collapsing into UMI consensus sequences, while MiXCR performed V(D)J alignment. Vaccine-responding clonotypes were identified with edgeR using replicate PBMC samples, with FDR below 0.01 and a log2 fold change above 5 up to day 15 being required. Each bulk clonotype received a CD4 or CD8 identity based on whether the sequenced CD4 or CD8 repertoire contained that clonotype at higher abundance. The public reads were reprocessed in TCRdb via fastp at Q25 and MiXCR, keeping in-frame beta chains. Identical CDR3 protein sequences are pooled into one entry, listed with their most common genes and DNA. What appears here as the V and J calls and clone size reflects TCRdb's work, not the paper's. Recorded for this sample are about 350,000 distinct CDR3 sequences; less than 9.5% of them occurred a single time. Jointly, the top ten make up 15% to 20% of the sample.

The chain is encoded by TRBV7-6 joined to TRBJ1-1; the D gene assignment is ambiguous. This specimen consisted of PBMCs, obtained about 41 days after the first yellow fever vaccination. The origin of this receptor is a man between 18 and 35 years old who received the YFV17D yellow fever vaccine. The nucleotides read TGTGCCAGCAGGGGCGTTCGGAACACTGAAGCTTTCTTT. Its translation reads: CASRGVRNTEAFF.